What follows describes a single T cell receptor (beta chain). What this receptor recognizes is not known. The record has no base qualities; no much larger clone is one base away. The CDR3, from cysteine to phenylalanine, totals 13 residues. Only CDR3 DNA remains: 39 bases, in frame from the first base. The junction carries 13 bases between V and J, which are trimmed by 6 bases and 1 base respectively. The germline V gene (reference sequence) specifies DFQATT as CDR1 and SNEGSKA as CDR2. This entry is derived from a study of T-cell reconstitution after alpha-beta-depleted transplantation in children (dated by TCRdb to 2016 to 2017). Regarding the research as a whole: T-cell immune reconstitution after TCRalphabeta/CD19-depleted allogeneic hematopoietic cell transplantation in children was quantitatively tracked in the study by means of TCR repertoire profiling. Beyond this particular receptor, the publication reports: In some patients, high TCRbeta diversity at day 60 was attributed to recipient T cells and intrathymic progenitors that had survived conditioning. Hyperexpanded clone frequencies declined over subsequent months; after one year, T-cell counts and TCRbeta diversity were mostly attributed to newly produced T cells. About two months after transplant, the apparently early recovery of alphabetaT-cell counts reportedly depended on just several hundred clones that had expanded rapidly and came from non-depleted graft cells.

Library prep was done by PCR. Instrument used: Illumina HiSeq 2500. To normalize quantification of the TCRbeta repertoire, the TCR libraries were built with molecular barcoding that relied on unique molecular identifiers. TCRdb reworked the public reads: Q25 trimming with fastp, MiXCR clone assembly, productive beta chains retained. Identical CDR3 proteins give one entry, which carries the most common genes and DNA. The sample includes fewer than 350,000 distinct CDR3 sequences, with 9.5% to 13% observed a single time. About 20% of the sample is held by the ten biggest clonotypes. Sample treatment or condition, as interpreted from the label and publication: allogeneic hematopoietic cell transplantation with graft depleted of TCRalphabeta T cells and CD19 B cells. The transplant recipients were children given TCRalphabeta/CD19-depleted allogeneic hematopoietic cell grafts.

This TCR came from a male patient under 10 years old who had a stem cell transplant for chronic granulomatous disease, so the T cells may come from the graft donor. The chain is made from TRBV20-1 and TRBJ2-7, with TRBD2 perhaps the D gene, on 5 matching bases. The sample in question was peripheral blood, obtained 180 days after TCRalphabeta/CD19-depleted stem cell transplant. The DNA sequence follows: TGCAGTGCGAACGACGGGGATTCCTACGAGCAGTACTTC. This codes for CSANDGDSYEQYF.